The clone carrying this TCR beta chain was detected only a few times. As yet, its antigen is unknown. Sampling of blood occurred at baseline, cycle 4 day 1, and cycle 7 day 1. The record originates from a study of OX40 agonist ivuxolimab in advanced cancers. About the study: Partial responses occurred in Three dose-escalation patients, one with hepatocellular carcinoma and two with cutaneous melanoma.

Some clones are missing from TCRdb's copy, which holds only in-frame ones; the method was immunoSEQ multiplex PCR. There are 60,000 or so clones in the sample; 70% to 90% occur only once, and 2.5% to 4% lies in the top ten. The germline CDR1 and CDR2 sequences are MNHNS and SASEGT. Trimming removed 7 bases from V and 0 bases from J, with 10 bases in between. There are 13 residues in the CDR3. Overall study results and limits: The specificity for antigen of the expanded peripheral T cells was not determined.

This TCR derives from an adult with an advanced solid tumor such as melanoma, head and neck, liver or kidney cancer. The sample in question was CD4+ or CD8+ T cells sorted from blood, obtained in a trial of the OX40 agonist ivuxolimab. This sequence joins TRBV6-1 and TRBJ2-7, with unresolved D. The CDR3 DNA sequence: TGTGCCAGCACGAAGGAGAGCTCCTACGAGCAGTACTTC. This codes for CASTKESSYEQYF.